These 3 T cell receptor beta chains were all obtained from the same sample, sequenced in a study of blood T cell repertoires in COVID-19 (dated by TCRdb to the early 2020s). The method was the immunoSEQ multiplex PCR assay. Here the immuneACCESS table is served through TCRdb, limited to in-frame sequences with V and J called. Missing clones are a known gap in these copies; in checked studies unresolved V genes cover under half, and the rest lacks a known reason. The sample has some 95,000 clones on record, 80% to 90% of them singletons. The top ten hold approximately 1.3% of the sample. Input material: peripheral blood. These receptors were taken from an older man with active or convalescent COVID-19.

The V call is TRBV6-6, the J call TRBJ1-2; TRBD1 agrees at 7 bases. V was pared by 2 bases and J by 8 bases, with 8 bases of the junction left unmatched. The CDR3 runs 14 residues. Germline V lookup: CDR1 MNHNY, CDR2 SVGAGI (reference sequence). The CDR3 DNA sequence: TGTGCCAGCAGTTACGCAGGAGGGGGCCGGGGCTACACCTTC. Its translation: CASSYAGGGRGYTF.

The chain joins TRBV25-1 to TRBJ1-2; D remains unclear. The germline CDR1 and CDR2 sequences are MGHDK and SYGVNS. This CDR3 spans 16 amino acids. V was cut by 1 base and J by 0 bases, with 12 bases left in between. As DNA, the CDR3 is TGTGCCAGCAGTGAATCCACGGTGGTTCCTAACTATGGCTACACCTTC. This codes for CASSESTVVPNYGYTF.

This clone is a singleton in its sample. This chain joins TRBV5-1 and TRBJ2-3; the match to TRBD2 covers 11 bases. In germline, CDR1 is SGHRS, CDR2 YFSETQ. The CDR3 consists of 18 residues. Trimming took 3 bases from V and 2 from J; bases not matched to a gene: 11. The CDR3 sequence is CASSSGHGLAGTTDTQYF. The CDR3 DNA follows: TGCGCCAGCAGCTCCGGGCACGGACTAGCGGGTACCACAGATACGCAGTATTTT.